The sequence of this T cell receptor (beta chain) was determined in a study of chemoradiotherapy in HPV16-positive cancers. Across the whole study: Two HPV16-positive patients' cells yielded candidate HPV-specific clones and common motifs.

The assay was immunoSEQ multiplex PCR, and TCRdb's table has in-frame clones only and misses some. The sample yields 40,000 or so clones, 65% to 80% seen once. Study-level results: Candidate HPV-specific clones and E7-related TCR motifs grew in tumor during treatment. The functional HPV-specific definition rests on just a couple of HPV16-positive patients.

CDR1 and CDR2 from the germline V gene are SGHRS and YFSETQ. The J segment lost 1 base and the V segment lost 5 bases, leaving 2 bases of the junction unmatched. This CDR3 comprises 13 residues. Remarks on this clone: Its antigen is not known.

This TCR was sampled from a human donor with HPV-associated anogenital cancer. Sequencing used blood, obtained from a patient who underwent chemoradiotherapy. The chain combines TRBV5-1 with TRBJ1-1, with TRBD1 identical over 7 bases. CDR3 region: CASSRQGNTEAFF. Here the CDR3 DNA reads TGCGCCAGCAGTCGACAGGGGAACACTGAAGCTTTCTTT.